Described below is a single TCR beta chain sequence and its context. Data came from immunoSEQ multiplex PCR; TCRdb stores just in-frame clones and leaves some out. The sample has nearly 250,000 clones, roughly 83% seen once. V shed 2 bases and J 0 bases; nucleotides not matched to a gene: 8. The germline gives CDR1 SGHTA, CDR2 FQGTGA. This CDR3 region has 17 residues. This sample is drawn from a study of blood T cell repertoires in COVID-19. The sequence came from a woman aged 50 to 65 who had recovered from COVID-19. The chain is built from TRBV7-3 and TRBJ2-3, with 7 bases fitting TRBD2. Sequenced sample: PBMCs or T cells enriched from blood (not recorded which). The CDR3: CASSLGSSGASTDTQYF. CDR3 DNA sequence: TGTGCCAGCAGCTTAGGGTCTAGCGGAGCTAGCACAGATACGCAGTATTTT.